Below are 23 T cell receptor beta chains sequenced from a single sample in a study of T cell changes during pregnancy in multiple sclerosis. Data came from immunoSEQ multiplex PCR; TCRdb stores just in-frame clones and leaves some out. In the table there are roughly 90,000 clones, 90% to 95% of which are singletons. Specimen: peripheral blood, collected in the first trimester of pregnancy. These receptor sequences come from a female donor with multiple sclerosis, enrolled in a pregnancy study.

This chain joins TRBV5-6 and TRBJ2-7, with 9 bases identical to TRBD1. Looked up from germline, CDR1 is SGHDT and CDR2 is YYEEEE. CDR3 length: 14 residues. Trimming at V came to 4 bases and at J to 3 bases, leaving 5 bases not matched to a gene. The CDR3 DNA is TGTGCCAGCAGCCCGGGACAGGGTAACTACGAGCAGTACTTC. Protein: CASSPGQGNYEQYF.

The chain uses TRBV6-4 and TRBJ2-2, with 7 nucleotides matching TRBD2. The CDR3 covers 16 residues. V shed 6 bases and J 4 bases; nucleotides not matched to a gene: 11. Germline lookup yields CDR1 MRHNA and CDR2 SNTAGT. The CDR3 nucleotides read TGTGCCAGCAGCCCCGTGAAGCGGGGTGTCACCGGGGAGCTGTTTTTT. Translated: CASSPVKRGVTGELFF.

The chain links TRBV5-4 to TRBJ2-1; 7 nucleotides line up with TRBD2. Germline values: CDR1 SGHNT, CDR2 YYREEE (reference sequence). J was trimmed by 9 bases and V by 2 bases; bases with no gene match: 11. The CDR3 has 15 residues. The CDR3 is CASSLGEGINGEQFF. CDR3 DNA sequence: TGTGCCAGCAGCTTAGGGGAGGGAATCAACGGTGAGCAGTTCTTC.

DNA for the CDR3: TGTGCCAGCAGTTTGGCGGAGCTGTACGAGCAGTACTTC. This gives the protein CASSLAELYEQYF. The rearrangement joins TRBV25-1 to TRBJ2-7; D remains ambiguous. CDR3 length: 13 amino acids. Between the trimmed V and J ends, which lost 5 bases and 4 bases, there was a span of 12 bases. Germline V lookup: CDR1 MGHDK, CDR2 SYGVNS.

The chain has TRBV9 and TRBJ2-1, with 8 bases matching TRBD2. V lost 0 bases, J lost 2 bases, and 4 bases stayed unmatched. This CDR3 contains 16 residues. In germline, CDR1 is SGDLS, CDR2 YYNGEE. CDR3 protein: CASSVGRSGTYNEQFF. CDR3 sequence (DNA): TGTGCCAGCAGCGTAGGACGTAGCGGGACCTACAATGAGCAGTTCTTC.

The chain uses TRBV2 and TRBJ2-2, with D possibly matching TRBD1 (6 bases). This CDR3 has 14 amino acids. The germline CDR1 and CDR2 sequences are SNHLY and FYNNEI. Trimming took 10 bases from V and 10 from J, leaving 22 bases between them. This CDR3 reads CATTPYTGSEELFF. CDR3 sequence (DNA): TGTGCCACTACCCCTTATACAGGGTCGGAGGAGCTGTTTTTT.

The chain has TRBV13 and TRBJ2-2; 7 bases map to TRBD2. This CDR3 comprises 14 residues. The junction had 2 bases not matched to a gene; V was cut back by 3 bases and J by 4 bases. Per the germline V gene, CDR1 is PRHDT and CDR2 is FYEKMQ (reference sequence). CDR3 in DNA: TGTGCCAGCAGCTTCCCGGGGGGCACCGGGGAGCTGTTTTTT. It is translated as CASSFPGGTGELFF.

V and J are TRBV15 and TRBJ2-1, with 7 bases matching TRBD2. After removal of 4 bases from V and 0 bases from J, the junction contained 9 bases not matched to a gene. The CDR3 loop spans 17 amino acids. Germline loops: CDR1 LNHNV, CDR2 YYDKDF (reference sequence). The CDR3 DNA sequence: TGTGCCACCAGCATGGGGTTAGCGGGTAGCTCCTACAATGAGCAGTTCTTC. Protein: CATSMGLAGSSYNEQFF.

The chain combines TRBV13 with TRBJ1-2; 7 bases are a match to TRBD1. CDR1 PRHDT and CDR2 FYEKMQ come from the germline V gene (reference sequence). Trimming cost V 4 bases and J 6 bases; bases outside gene matches: 17. The CDR3 runs 17 residues. The DNA of the CDR3 is TGTGCCAGCAGCTCGGACACTACAGGGTCCCAGGGGGATGGCTACACCTTC. This encodes CASSSDTTGSQGDGYTF.

This sequence joins TRBV27 and TRBJ2-5; TRBD2 aligns across 12 bases. Germline loops: CDR1 MNHEY, CDR2 SMNVEV (reference sequence). V lost 6 bases and J lost 3; bases outside the gene matches: 2. The length of the CDR3 is 14 residues. The CDR3 DNA reads as TGTGCCAGCAGGACTAGCGGGGGAAAAGAGACCCAGTACTTC. Its translation: CASRTSGGKETQYF.

This rearrangement joins TRBV4-1 to TRBJ2-3, with TRBD2 identical over 14 bases. CDR3 length equals 15 residues. Per germline, CDR1 MGHRA and CDR2 YSYEKL. Trimming took 4 bases from V and 4 from J; bases not matched to a gene: 1. CDR3 sequence: CASSPGLAGADTQYF. For the CDR3, the DNA is TGCGCCAGCAGCCCGGGACTAGCGGGGGCAGATACGCAGTATTTT.

This clone was seen a single time. The chain has TRBV5-1 and TRBJ2-5; 15 positions match TRBD2. V lost 3 bases, J lost 5 bases, and 8 bases stayed unmatched. The CDR3 runs 17 residues. Germline lookup yields CDR1 SGHRS and CDR2 YFSETQ. The CDR3 reads CASSSWTSGGAYETQYF. The DNA for the CDR3 is TGCGCCAGCAGCTCCTGGACTAGCGGGGGGGCTTACGAGACCCAGTACTTC. The variable domain in full, with the rest retrieved from reference TRBV5-1 and TRBJ2-5, is KAGVTQTPRYLIKTRGQQVTLSCSPISGHRSVSWYQQTPGQGLQFLFEYFSETQRNKGNFPGRFSGRQFSNSRSEMNVSTLELGDSALYLCASSSWTSGGAYETQYFGPGTRLLVL.

This clone was observed a few times. The chain recombines TRBV6-5 with TRBJ1-1; 11 bases map to TRBD1. This CDR3 region has 14 residues. In germline, CDR1 is MNHEY, CDR2 SVGAGI. The V segment lost 11 bases and the J segment 4 bases; nucleotides outside the gene matches: 9. CDR3 DNA sequence: TGTGCCTCCGGGACAGGGGGGTCGGTCACTGAAGCTTTCTTT. Translating gives CASGTGGSVTEAFF.

The V gene is TRBV5-1, the J gene TRBJ1-1; 7 bases are shared with TRBD1. V dropped 1 base and J dropped 1; count of bases not matched to a gene: 4. Germline V gene lookup returns CDR1 SGHRS and CDR2 YFSETQ. The CDR3 runs to 15 residues. DNA for the CDR3: TGCGCCAGCAGCTTGCCGGGACAGACGAACACTGAAGCTTTCTTT. Protein sequence: CASSLPGQTNTEAFF.

J is TRBJ2-7 and V is TRBV13, with 7 positions matching TRBD1. After removal of 5 bases from V and 6 bases from J, the junction contained 10 bases not matched to a gene. The CDR3 contains 14 residues. Germline assignment: CDR1 PRHDT and CDR2 FYEKMQ (reference sequence). CDR3 in DNA: TGTGCCAGCAGCCAAGGGGGCCCAGCTGTCGAGCAGTACTTC. Translated, it gives CASSQGGPAVEQYF.

The gene calls are TRBV10-3 and TRBJ2-5; the match to TRBD1 covers 11 bases. With 6 bases clipped from V and 4 bases from J, the junction kept 1 base outside the gene matches. Germline CDR1 reads ENHRY; CDR2 reads SYGVKD. CDR3 size: 13 residues. CDR3 amino acids: CAISGTGGETQYF. DNA for the CDR3: TGTGCCATCAGCGGGACAGGGGGAGAGACCCAGTACTTC.

The rearrangement links TRBV19 to TRBJ2-7, with a possible D match to TRBD2 (6 bases). Trimming took 11 bases from V and 0 from J, leaving 11 bases between them. CDR1 is LNHDA, CDR2 SQIVND, per germline (reference sequence). The CDR3 extends over 12 amino acids. CDR3 residues: CAVGGSSYEQYF. DNA for the CDR3: TGTGCCGTCGGAGGGAGCTCCTACGAGCAGTACTTC.

This chain connects TRBV9 to TRBJ2-1, with 7 bases fitting TRBD2. Losses at the gene ends were 0 bases for V and 2 bases for J; bases not matched to a gene: 2. Per germline, CDR1 SGDLS and CDR2 YYNGEE. The CDR3 runs to 15 residues. This chain's CDR3 is CASSVDGGAYNEQFF. The CDR3 coding sequence is TGTGCCAGCAGCGTAGATGGGGGGGCCTACAATGAGCAGTTCTTC.

The chain links TRBV18 to TRBJ1-3; 8 nucleotides match TRBD1. CDR3 length: 15 amino acids. Germline CDR1 KGHSH, CDR2 LQKENI. With 5 bases clipped from V and 2 bases from J, the junction kept 5 bases outside the gene matches. The chain's CDR3 is CASSTLDRAGNTIYF. CDR3 coding DNA: TGTGCCAGCTCAACGTTGGACAGGGCTGGAAACACCATATATTTT.

J is TRBJ1-6 and V is TRBV7-2; perhaps TRBD1 as D (5 bases). The V end lost 5 bases, the J end lost 7 bases, and 15 bases lay between the germline ends. The germline gives CDR1 SGHTA, CDR2 FQGNSA. There are 15 residues in the CDR3. CDR3 protein: CASSTSGSWNSPLHF. CDR3 in DNA: TGTGCCAGCAGCACCTCAGGGTCTTGGAATTCACCCCTCCACTTT.

This clone has just one count. The gene calls are TRBV7-9 and TRBJ1-1; D might be TRBD1 (5 bases). The CDR3 is made up of 16 amino acids. Germline CDR1 reads SEHNR; CDR2 reads FQNEAQ (reference sequence). Between the trimmed V and J ends, which lost 7 bases and 4 bases, there was a span of 22 bases. CDR3 bases: TGTGCCAGCACCTACGGTGAGATTGGGGGAGGCACTGAAGCTTTCTTT. Translating gives CASTYGEIGGGTEAFF. The variable domain in full, with the rest retrieved from reference TRBV7-9 and TRBJ1-1, is DTGVSQNPRHKITKRGQNVTFRCDPISEHNRLYWYRQTLGQGPEFLTYFQNEAQLEKSRLLSDRFSAERPKGSFSTLEIQRTEQGDSAMYLCASTYGEIGGGTEAFFGQGTRLTVV.

This clone has more than one count but fewer than ten. The chain links TRBV2 to TRBJ1-1; a weak D match, TRBD1 (5 bases). The length of the CDR3 is 11 residues. Trimming left V 5 bases short and J 12 bases short, with 13 bases between. In germline, CDR1 is SNHLY, CDR2 FYNNEI. In DNA form, the CDR3 reads TGTGCCAGCAGTCCCCAGGGTTGGTCTTTCTTT. As protein: CASSPQGWSFF.

This chain links TRBV19 with TRBJ2-5; TRBD1 is a possible D gene (7 bases). Germline CDR1 LNHDA, CDR2 SQIVND (reference sequence). The length of the CDR3 is 15 residues. V was pared by 10 bases and J by 7 bases, with 25 bases between. In nucleotides, the CDR3 is TGTGCCACCCAAGGCGGACAGGAGGGTGTAGGGACCCAGTACTTC. It encodes CATQGGQEGVGTQYF.